Listed below are T cell receptor beta chains from one sample, sequenced in a study of T cells after posttransplantation cyclophosphamide. Libraries were prepared by immunoSEQ multiplex PCR; TCRdb keeps only in-frame clonotypes and omits some of them. Observed in the sample are around 12,000 clones, none of them singletons. The sample here was PBMCs, taken after allogeneic stem cell transplant with posttransplant cyclophosphamide. Receptors were obtained from a female patient in her forties or fifties who received an allogeneic stem cell transplant from an unrelated donor, was CMV-positive, and had acute GVHD only. A share of the T cells may be of graft donor origin. Both conserved end residues are part of each CDR3. The D gene is left open where the match is weak. Expanded clones are given a class, and other clones once, few, many or no size at all.

J gene,clone size,D gene,CDR3 length,V gene,CDR3 protein,CDR3 DNA
TRBJ1-5,many,.,18,TRBV19,CASSIRYREIGRAQPQHF,TGTGCCAGTAGTATAAGGTACAGGGAGATAGGGCGGGCCCAGCCCCAGCATTTT
TRBJ2-5,.,TRBD1,18,TRBV28,CASSRGQGALAYQETQYF,TGTGCCAGCAGTAGGGGACAGGGGGCTCTAGCGTACCAAGAGACCCAGTACTTC
TRBJ1-5,many,.,15,TRBV6-1,CASSEAGGGGWPQHF,TGTGCCAGCAGTGAAGCAGGGGGTGGAGGTTGGCCCCAGCATTTT
TRBJ2-2,few,.,14,TRBV7-3,CASSFSGQTGELFF,TGTGCCAGCAGCTTCTCAGGGCAAACCGGGGAGCTGTTTTTT
TRBJ2-7,many,.,12,TRBV6-1,CASGRGTYEQYF,TGTGCCAGCGGGCGGGGTACCTACGAGCAGTACTTC
TRBJ2-2,many,.,16,TRBV7-3,CASSPIALVWPGELFF,TGTGCCAGCAGCCCAATAGCTTTAGTATGGCCCGGGGAGCTGTTTTTT
TRBJ2-1,many,.,12,TRBV7-8,CASSSRGHEQFF,TGTGCCAGCAGCTCCAGGGGACATGAGCAGTTCTTC
TRBJ2-7,few,TRBD2,21,TRBV28,CASSSANSGGVAGGLWYEQYF,TGTGCCAGCAGTTCGGCCAATTCAGGGGGCGTAGCGGGAGGACTTTGGTACGAGCAGTACTTC
TRBJ1-3,many,.,15,TRBV9,CASSVVGDSGNTIYF,TGTGCCAGCAGCGTAGTCGGGGACTCTGGAAACACCATATATTTT
TRBJ1-2,many,TRBD1,16,TRBV15,CATSRGRDRGYYGYTF,TGTGCCACCAGCAGAGGGCGGGACAGGGGTTACTATGGCTACACCTTC
TRBJ2-1,few,.,16,TRBV25-1,CASSPKEAWRVDEQFF,TGTGCCAGCAGTCCGAAGGAGGCATGGAGGGTGGATGAGCAGTTCTTC
TRBJ1-4,.,.,12,TRBV5-1,CASSFDSEKLFF,TGCGCCAGCAGCTTTGACAGTGAAAAACTGTTTTTT
TRBJ1-4,few,TRBD1,18,TRBV11-2,CASSSPHFRDREWEKLFF,TGTGCCAGCAGCTCTCCCCACTTCCGGGACAGGGAGTGGGAAAAACTGTTTTTT
TRBJ2-7,few,TRBD2,15,TRBV5-1,CASSLSGSETYEQYF,TGCGCCAGCAGCCTTAGCGGGAGTGAAACCTACGAGCAGTACTTC
TRBJ1-1,many,TRBD1,14,TRBV19,CASSVAGGDTEAFF,TGTGCCAGTAGTGTAGCAGGGGGCGACACTGAAGCTTTCTTT
TRBJ2-1,few,TRBD2,19,TRBV4-1,CASSQGASYGTSGYNEQFF,TGCGCCAGCAGCCAAGGGGCCTCGTATGGGACTAGCGGTTACAATGAGCAGTTCTTC
TRBJ2-7,many,.,14,TRBV4-2,CASSQEAVPYEQYF,TGTGCCAGCAGCCAAGAAGCTGTGCCCTACGAGCAGTACTTC
TRBJ2-3,many,TRBD1,14,TRBV27,CASSLSQGANTQYF,TGTGCCAGCAGTTTATCCCAGGGGGCAAATACGCAGTATTTT
TRBJ2-7,few,.,11,TRBV30,CAWSVRLEQYF,TGTGCCTGGAGTGTACGACTAGAGCAGTACTTC
TRBJ2-6,many,TRBD1,16,TRBV2,CASSETGGSGANVLTF,TGTGCCAGCAGTGAGACAGGGGGCTCTGGGGCCAACGTCCTGACTTTC
TRBJ2-1,few,TRBD2,13,TRBV19,CASSIVAGVEQFF,TGTGCCAGTAGTATTGTAGCGGGAGTAGAGCAGTTCTTC
TRBJ2-1,.,TRBD2,16,TRBV5-1,CASSLGPGLGYNEQFF,TGCGCCAGCAGCTTGGGGCCGGGACTAGGGTACAATGAGCAGTTCTTC
TRBJ1-2,few,TRBD1,15,TRBV6-1,CASSEASGQVYGYTF,TGTGCCAGCAGTGAAGCTAGTGGACAGGTCTATGGCTACACCTTC
TRBJ1-1,many,.,14,TRBV9,CASSVGEGNTEAFF,TGTGCCAGCAGCGTAGGTGAGGGAAACACTGAAGCTTTCTTT
TRBJ2-4,many,.,17,TRBV7-9,CASSRRVSGYVGNIQYF,TGTGCCAGCAGCAGGAGGGTTAGCGGCTATGTCGGGAACATTCAGTACTTC
TRBJ2-7,many,TRBD1,14,TRBV28,CASSFRQGAGEQYF,TGTGCCAGCAGTTTCCGGCAGGGGGCGGGTGAGCAGTACTTC
TRBJ1-1,few,.,11,TRBV28,CASSLEGKAFF,TGTGCCAGCAGTTTGGAGGGTAAAGCTTTCTTT
TRBJ2-1,many,.,12,TRBV21-1,CASLRHRDEQFF,TGTGCCAGCCTCCGGCACCGGGATGAGCAGTTCTTC
TRBJ1-2,many,TRBD1,12,TRBV10-3,CAISSTGDGYTF,TGTGCCATCAGCTCGACAGGGGATGGCTACACCTTC
TRBJ2-1,many,TRBD2,19,TRBV4-1,CASSQGPGGTSGSYNEQFF,TGCGCCAGCAGCCAAGGTCCCGGGGGGACTAGCGGGTCCTACAATGAGCAGTTCTTC
TRBJ2-3,many,TRBD2,16,TRBV10-3,CAISELKRELTDTQYF,TGTGCCATCAGTGAGTTGAAGCGGGAGCTGACAGATACGCAGTATTTT
TRBJ2-1,many,TRBD2,18,TRBV9,CASSVGLAGSGSYNEQFF,TGTGCCAGCAGCGTAGGACTAGCGGGGTCAGGCTCCTACAATGAGCAGTTCTTC
TRBJ2-4,medium-sized,.,12,TRBV27,CASQSPGNIQYF,TGTGCCAGCCAATCCCCGGGGAACATTCAGTACTTC
TRBJ1-1,many,.,12,TRBV5-5,CASSPERFEAFF,TGTGCCAGCAGCCCCGAGAGGTTTGAAGCTTTCTTT
TRBJ2-1,many,TRBD2,18,TRBV7-2,CASSLYHTAGLARMEQFF,TGTGCCAGCAGCTTATACCATACTGCGGGACTAGCCAGGATGGAGCAGTTCTTC
TRBJ2-1,many,TRBD1,14,TRBV19,CASSLTQGAREQFF,TGTGCCAGTAGTTTAACGCAGGGGGCAAGGGAGCAGTTCTTC
TRBJ2-7,many,.,13,TRBV27,CASRGRLAYEQYF,TGTGCCAGCAGGGGTAGACTGGCCTACGAGCAGTACTTC